These 21 T cell receptor beta chains came from one sample sequenced in a study of control samples from healthy donors and cancer patients. Using immunoSEQ multiplex PCR, the repertoire was profiled, and TCRdb retains in-frame clones only, with some absent. The sample gives about 130,000 clones, approximately 92% of which show up once; around 0.6% is in the top ten. Sample: PBMCs. Every receptor here comes from an elderly man with head and neck cancer.

The chain has TRBV2 and TRBJ2-1; D unclear. V was cut by 4 bases and J by 3 bases, with 7 bases left in between. The CDR3 sequence is 13 residues long. The germline CDR1 and CDR2 sequences are SNHLY and FYNNEI. The CDR3 is CASSVGYYNEQFF. The DNA for the CDR3 is TGTGCCAGCAGTGTGGGGTACTACAATGAGCAGTTCTTC. Together with reference TRBV2 and TRBJ2-1, the CDR3 gives the full variable domain: EPEVTQTPSHQVTQMGQEVILRCVPISNHLYFYWYRQILGQKVEFLVSFYNNEISEKSEIFDDQFSVERPDGSNFTLKIRSTKLEDSAMYFCASSVGYYNEQFFGPGTRLTVL.

V gene TRBV5-1 combines with J gene TRBJ1-2; 7 bases fit TRBD1. With 0 bases clipped from V and 6 bases from J, the junction kept 2 bases outside the gene matches. This CDR3 region has 13 residues. Germline CDR1 is SGHRS and CDR2 is YFSETQ. This chain's CDR3 is CASSLGQGDGYTF. The CDR3 nucleotides read TGCGCCAGCAGCTTGGGACAGGGCGATGGCTACACCTTC.

V and J are TRBV7-9 and TRBJ1-4; 8 nucleotides match TRBD1. After removal of 1 base from V and 4 bases from J, the junction contained 8 bases not matched to a gene. The CDR3 extends over 17 amino acids. CDR1 and CDR2 from the germline V gene are SEHNR and FQNEAQ (reference sequence). Written as DNA, the CDR3 is TGTGCCAGCAGCTTAGGACGGACAGGGAGTAATAATGAAAAACTGTTTTTT. It is translated as CASSLGRTGSNNEKLFF.

In its sample, this clone was seen once. J is TRBJ2-1 and V is TRBV9, with no clear D. The CDR3 contains 15 residues. Germline V CDR1 and CDR2: SGDLS, YYNGEE. Trimming left V 4 bases short and J 7 bases short, with 18 bases between. The CDR3 DNA reads TGTGCCAGCAGCCCCGGTGCCCAATGGGCGAATGAGCAGTTCTTC. This gives the protein CASSPGAQWANEQFF.

As DNA, the CDR3 is TGTGCCTGGAATAGCGGTAACTCCTACGAGCAGTACTTC. Residues: CAWNSGNSYEQYF. The chain couples TRBV30 to TRBJ2-7, with a tentative D call TRBD2 (6 bases). V shed 4 bases and J shed 0 bases, with 10 bases lying between them. This CDR3 region has 13 residues. The germline V gene has CDR1 GTSNPN and CDR2 SVGIG (reference sequence).

This rearrangement joins TRBV2 to TRBJ2-3, with TRBD2 as a possible D gene (6 bases). This CDR3 spans 12 amino acids. Germline V lookup: CDR1 SNHLY, CDR2 FYNNEI. Trimming left V 11 bases short and J 6 bases short, with 15 bases between. The DNA for the CDR3 is TGTGCCGGTGGGAGGACTGGGGATACGCAGTATTTT. This sequence encodes CAGGRTGDTQYF. The entire variable domain, with the rest obtained from reference TRBV2 and TRBJ2-3, is as follows: EPEVTQTPSHQVTQMGQEVILRCVPISNHLYFYWYRQILGQKVEFLVSFYNNEISEKSEIFDDQFSVERPDGSNFTLKIRSTKLEDSAMYFCAGGRTGDTQYFGPGTRLTVL.

Written as DNA, the CDR3 is TGTGCCACCAGCAGAGATTGGGCAGGGGGCGGCTATCAGCCCCAGCATTTT. Its translation is CATSRDWAGGGYQPQHF. The V call is TRBV15, the J call TRBJ1-5; TRBD1 aligns across 8 bases. From germline, CDR1 is LNHNV and CDR2 YYDKDF (reference sequence). CDR3 length: 17 residues. J gave up 5 bases and V 0 bases, and 9 bases lay outside the gene matches.

The CDR3 nucleotides read TGTGCCAGCAGCGTACAGGGGCAGGGTGAAAAACTGTTTTTT. Its protein product is CASSVQGQGEKLFF. The rearrangement joins TRBV9 to TRBJ1-4; possible D gene TRBD1, 6 bases. The CDR3 loop spans 14 amino acids. Between the trimmed V and J ends, which lost 1 base and 7 bases, there was a span of 11 bases. CDR1 is SGDLS, CDR2 YYNGEE, per germline.

This rearrangement joins TRBV21-1 to TRBJ2-1; TRBD1 is the table's D call, not checked against the DNA. TRBV21-1 is a pseudogene segment. The CDR3 extends over 15 amino acids. CDR3: CASSKRDRDYNEQFF. CDR3 DNA: TGTGCCAGCAGCAAAAGGGACAGGGACTACAATGAGCAGTTCTTC.

This rearrangement joins TRBV5-4 to TRBJ1-1; no clear D. Trimming stripped 0 bases from V and 11 bases from J, with 14 bases between. Germline V lookup: CDR1 SGHNT, CDR2 YYREEE (reference sequence). This CDR3 has 13 residues. The CDR3 protein is CASSLDSLSWAFF. The CDR3 nucleotides read TGTGCCAGCAGCTTGGACAGTCTTTCATGGGCTTTCTTT. The full variable domain, completed using reference TRBV5-4 and TRBJ1-1, is ETGVTQSPTHLIKTRGQQVTLRCSSQSGHNTVSWYQQALGQGPQFIFQYYREEENGRGNFPPRFSGLQFPNYSSELNVNALELDDSALYLCASSLDSLSWAFFGQGTRLTVV.

The rearrangement joins TRBV5-1 to TRBJ2-7; D is possibly TRBD1 (6 bases). Trimming cost V 5 bases and J 6 bases, with 21 bases left between them. Looked up from germline, CDR1 is SGHRS and CDR2 is YFSETQ. The CDR3 totals 15 residues. CDR3 bases: TGCGCCAGCAGTCGGGCGCAGGGGACCCACGCCGAGCAGTACTTC. Translated, it gives CASSRAQGTHAEQYF.

This clone was counted once. CDR3 sequence reads: CASSEVGGHDEQFF. The CDR3 DNA follows: TGCGCCAGCAGTGAGGTGGGGGGGCACGATGAGCAGTTCTTC. The rearrangement joins TRBV10-2 to TRBJ2-1; D might be TRBD2 (7 bases). Trimming removed 2 bases at V and 8 bases at J, with 13 bases between. CDR1 and CDR2 from the germline V gene are WSHSY and SAAADI. This CDR3 has 14 amino acids.

The chain is built from TRBV6-5 and TRBJ1-2; D perhaps matches TRBD1 (6 bases). V was clipped by 6 bases and J by 2 bases, with 13 bases between them. Germline V CDR1 and CDR2: MNHEY, SVGAGI. This CDR3 is 14 amino acids long. The CDR3 loop is CASRPRTENYGYTF. CDR3 DNA: TGTGCCAGCAGACCACGGACAGAAAACTATGGCTACACCTTC.

The chain has TRBV15 and TRBJ2-1; TRBD1 matches at 9 bases. This CDR3 is built from 18 residues. J lost 7 bases, V lost 0 bases, and 13 bases had no gene match. CDR1 is LNHNV and CDR2 is YYDKDF in the germline V gene (reference sequence). Here the CDR3 reads CATSRDYTSTGGDNEQFF. CDR3 bases: TGTGCCACCAGCAGAGATTACACATCGACAGGGGGGGATAATGAGCAGTTCTTC.

In its sample, this clone was seen once. The V call is TRBV3-1 (or the pseudogene TRBV3-2), the J call TRBJ1-6; TRBD1 matches at 7 bases. The CDR3 length is 14 residues. CDR1 LGHDT and CDR2 YNNKEL come from the germline V gene (reference sequence). Unmatched junction bases numbered 2, after V lost 2 bases and J lost 7 bases. In DNA, the CDR3 is TGTGCCAGCAGCCAACCAGGGGGGAATTCACCCCTCCACTTT. This codes for CASSQPGGNSPLHF.

V and J are TRBV19 and TRBJ2-7; perhaps TRBD1 as D (6 bases). Germline V gene sequence: CDR1 LNHDA, CDR2 SQIVND (reference sequence). V lost 3 bases, J lost 2 bases, and 14 bases lay in between. This CDR3 comprises 15 residues. CDR3 nucleotide sequence: TGTGCCAGTAGTATCTCACAGGGTATAACCTACGAGCAGTACTTC. Amino acid sequence: CASSISQGITYEQYF.

This clone appeared once. The rearrangement uses TRBV27 and TRBJ2-7, with TRBD2 identical over 10 bases. CDR1 and CDR2 from the germline V gene are MNHEY and SMNVEV (reference sequence). J lost 1 base, V lost 4 bases, and 7 bases had no gene match. CDR3 size: 16 residues. The DNA for the CDR3 is TGTGCCAGCAGTTACCTAGCGGGAGACCAATCCTACGAGCAGTACTTC. It specifies CASSYLAGDQSYEQYF.

The CDR3 protein is CASSPSWGYVSYEQYF. CDR3 DNA sequence: TGTGCCAGCAGTCCCTCATGGGGCTACGTATCCTACGAGCAGTACTTC. This chain connects TRBV27 to TRBJ2-7; D possibly corresponds to TRBD1 (5 bases). The CDR3 totals 16 residues. The germline V gene has CDR1 MNHEY and CDR2 SMNVEV (reference sequence). V dropped 5 bases and J dropped 1 base, with 18 bases sitting between them.

V is TRBV6-2 or TRBV6-3 and J is TRBJ1-2; D is perhaps TRBD1 (6 bases). The CDR3 is made up of 15 amino acids. Germline V gene data show CDR1 as MNHEY and CDR2 as SVGEGT. V lost 5 bases, J lost 8 bases, and 21 bases lay in between. CDR3 region: CASSGGLGRWSGYTF. In DNA, the CDR3 is TGTGCCAGCAGTGGGGGCCTAGGGAGGTGGTCCGGCTACACCTTC.

The chain carries TRBV6-5 and TRBJ2-1; D uncertain. This CDR3 comprises 15 residues. Germline loops: CDR1 MNHEY, CDR2 SVGAGI. Trimming stripped 6 bases from V and 0 bases from J, with 12 bases between. The DNA for the CDR3 is TGTGCCAGCAGCCCCTCCCGGAGCTCCTACAATGAGCAGTTCTTC. It encodes CASSPSRSSYNEQFF.

The V call is TRBV6-2 or TRBV6-3, the J call TRBJ1-2, with a possible D match to TRBD1 (6 bases). Trimming left V 5 bases short and J 5 bases short, with 15 bases between. This CDR3 is built from 14 residues. Germline assignment: CDR1 MNHEY and CDR2 SVGEGT. This CDR3 reads CASSLFWTAYGYTF. The CDR3 bases are TGTGCCAGCAGTCTCTTCTGGACAGCTTATGGCTACACCTTC.